The subject of this entry is one T cell receptor beta chain. Its antigen is undetermined. The CDR3 is made up of 17 amino acids. The data belong to a study of Ad26.COV2.S vaccination and SARS-CoV-2 variants. General study results and limits: Non-spike TCR breadth was similar in vaccine and placebo recipients.

Generated by immunoSEQ multiplex PCR, the TCRdb table keeps only in-frame clones and is missing some. The sample lists 350,000 to 450,000 clones, 92% occurring once. The sequence derives from a human donor who had recovered from COVID-19. The chain couples TRBV1 to TRBJ2-7; TRBD2, as called in the table, went unchecked against the DNA. TRBV1 is listed as a pseudogene. This specimen was peripheral blood, taken after recovery from COVID-19. The CDR3 here is CTSSQDPTSGGAREQYF. The CDR3 DNA sequence: TGCACCAGCAGCCAAGATCCCACTAGCGGGGGGGCGCGAGAGCAGTACTTC.